This T cell receptor beta chain was sequenced during a study of response to subunit inactivated influenza vaccine. General study results and limits: The authors offered the suggestion that each seasonal influenza vaccination recruits few new T cells.

TCRdb independently ran MiXCR on the RT-PCR reads; one entry per CDR3 protein. The sample records 550,000 to 800,000 distinct CDR3 sequences, less than 20% being singletons. For this clonotype: The antigen is undetermined.

The CDR3 runs 15 residues. Germline CDR1 reads SGDLS; CDR2 reads YYNGEE. V lost 3 bases, J lost 7 bases, and 9 bases stayed unmatched. The sample consisted of PBMCs from blood, taken less than 13 days after vaccination. This chain joins TRBV9 and TRBJ2-7, with 11 bases aligning to TRBD2. This receptor was identified in a man in his forties or fifties who received an inactivated influenza vaccine. The CDR3 DNA follows: TGTGCCAGCAGCGACCAGACTAGCGGGGCGTATGAGCAGTACTTC. Protein sequence: CASSDQTSGAYEQYF.